The rows below give T cell receptor beta chains drawn from one sample of a study of response to subunit inactivated influenza vaccine. A single record per CDR3 protein comes from TCRdb applying MiXCR to the RT-PCR reads. Found here are 500,000 to 600,000 distinct CDR3 sequences, about 10% of them singletons; the top ten hold 10%. Sequencing used PBMCs from blood, obtained on the day of vaccination. The receptors originated from a man in his fifties who received an inactivated influenza vaccine. CDR3s include the opening cysteine and the closing phenylalanine or tryptophan. The D gene is left open where the match is weak. Clone size is shown for a subset of rows, as once, few, many or a class of expanded clone.

>TRBV28|few|TRBJ2-3|.
TGTGCCAGCAGTTTTAATCCGGGGGGCGGCGATACGCAGTATTTT
CASSFNPGGGDTQYF
>TRBV15|.|TRBJ1-4|.
TGTGCCACCAGCAGAGAGTTGAACGGGAAACTGTCTTTT
CATSRELNGKLSF
>TRBV11-2|many|TRBJ2-2|.
TGTGCCAGCAGTAGGAATGCGAACACCGGGGAGCTGTTTTTT
CASSRNANTGELFF
>TRBV10-3|few|TRBJ2-7|.
TGTGCCATCAGTCAGGGAGCCTACGAGCAGTACTTC
CAISQGAYEQYF
>TRBV7-9|many|TRBJ2-1|.
TGTGCCAGCAGCCCCAGTAGTGGTGAGCAGTTCTTC
CASSPSSGEQFF
>TRBV2|.|TRBJ2-5|TRBD1
TGTGCCAGCAGTGTCGGACAGGGCCAAGGGGAGACCCAGTACTTC
CASSVGQGQGETQYF
>TRBV5-1|few|TRBJ1-2|TRBD1
TGCGCCAGCCGCCTCTCGACAGGGGGCGACGGCTACACCTTC
CASRLSTGGDGYTF
>TRBV19|.|TRBJ2-6|.
TGTGCCAGTAGTATCAGGTGGCGGCTCAACAACGTCCTGACTTTC
CASSIRWRLNNVLTF
>TRBV5-6|few|TRBJ2-3|.
TGTGCCAGCAGCTTGGATCTGGGGCCCAACACAGATACGCAGTATTTT
CASSLDLGPNTDTQYF
>TRBV29-1|many|TRBJ2-7|TRBD2
TGCAGCGTGGGACTAGCGGGCCCCGTTTACGAGCAGTACTTC
CSVGLAGPVYEQYF
>TRBV6-2/TRBV6-3|few|TRBJ2-5|.
TGTGCCAGCAGCCCAAGGGCACACCAAGAGACCCAGTACTTC
CASSPRAHQETQYF
>TRBV29-1|.|TRBJ2-7|.
TGCAGCGTTGTTTTTAGGGCGAAAACTACCCTCTACGAGCAGTACTTC
CSVVFRAKTTLYEQYF
>TRBV18|few|TRBJ1-1|.
TGTGCCAGCTCACCAGAGGCCTGGGGCACTGAAGCTTTCTTT
CASSPEAWGTEAFF
>TRBV19|few|TRBJ2-1|.
TGTGCCAGTAGTAGAATGGGGGCGGGGAATGAGCAGTTCTTC
CASSRMGAGNEQFF
>TRBV7-8|many|TRBJ2-1|.
TGTGCCAGCCCCCGTCCGGGACACACACCCTACAATGAGCAGTTCTTC
CASPRPGHTPYNEQFF
>TRBV4-3|.|TRBJ2-7|.
TGCGCCAGCAGCCAAGATTCAGGGAACGAGCAGTACTTC
CASSQDSGNEQYF
>TRBV11-2|.|TRBJ1-6|.
TGTGCCAGCAGCCCGGACAACTCCTATAATTCACCCCTCCACTTT
CASSPDNSYNSPLHF
>TRBV7-2|.|TRBJ2-5|.
TGTGCCAGCAGCCCCTGGGAGGTGGAGACCCAGTACTTC
CASSPWEVETQYF
>TRBV12-3/TRBV12-4|few|TRBJ1-1|.
TGTGCCAGCAGTTGGGAGGGGGGAGGCACTGAAGCTTTCTTT
CASSWEGGGTEAFF
>TRBV7-9|many|TRBJ2-7|.
TGTGCCACCAGCGAGACGATTAGGGGGACCGACGAGCAGTACTTC
CATSETIRGTDEQYF
>TRBV20-1|.|TRBJ2-7|.
TGCAGTGCTAGAGGGCTCACAGGCGAGCAGTACTTC
CSARGLTGEQYF
>TRBV24-1|many|TRBJ2-3|.
TGTGCCACCAGTGATTTCGCAGATACGCAGTATTTT
CATSDFADTQYF
>TRBV7-2|.|TRBJ2-2|.
TGTGCCAGCCTACTCGATAGGGTCACCGGGGAGCTGTTTTTT
CASLLDRVTGELFF
>TRBV20-1|many|TRBJ2-7|TRBD2
TGCAGCAAAAGCGGGACGAGCTCCTACGAGCAGTACTTC
CSKSGTSSYEQYF